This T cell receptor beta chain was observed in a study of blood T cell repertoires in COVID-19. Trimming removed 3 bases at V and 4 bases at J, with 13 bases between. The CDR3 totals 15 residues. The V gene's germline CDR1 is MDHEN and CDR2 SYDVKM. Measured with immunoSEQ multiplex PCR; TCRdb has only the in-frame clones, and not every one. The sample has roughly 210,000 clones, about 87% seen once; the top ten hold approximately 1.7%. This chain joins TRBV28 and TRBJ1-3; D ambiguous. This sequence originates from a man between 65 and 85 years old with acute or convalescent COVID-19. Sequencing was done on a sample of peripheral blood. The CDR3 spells CASSFESSGGNTIYF. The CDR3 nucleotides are TGTGCCAGCAGTTTTGAGTCGTCGGGGGGAAACACCATATATTTT.